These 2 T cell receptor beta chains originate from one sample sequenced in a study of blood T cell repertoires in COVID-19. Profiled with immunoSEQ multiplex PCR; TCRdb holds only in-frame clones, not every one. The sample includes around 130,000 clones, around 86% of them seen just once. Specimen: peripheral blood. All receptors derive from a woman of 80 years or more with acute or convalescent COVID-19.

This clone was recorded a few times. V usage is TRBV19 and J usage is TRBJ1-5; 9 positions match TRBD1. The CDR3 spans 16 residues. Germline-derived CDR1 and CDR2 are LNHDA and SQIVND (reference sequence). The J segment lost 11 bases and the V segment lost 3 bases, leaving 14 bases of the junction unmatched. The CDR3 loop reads CASSIWGQGVGWAQHF. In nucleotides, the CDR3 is TGTGCCAGTAGTATTTGGGGACAGGGTGTGGGGTGGGCCCAGCATTTT.

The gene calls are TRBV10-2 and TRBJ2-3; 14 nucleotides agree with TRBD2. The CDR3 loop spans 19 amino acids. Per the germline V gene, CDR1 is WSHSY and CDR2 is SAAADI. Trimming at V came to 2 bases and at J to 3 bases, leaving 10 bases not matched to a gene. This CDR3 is CASSEPGTSGGPVTDTQYF. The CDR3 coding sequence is TGCGCCAGCAGTGAGCCCGGGACTAGCGGGGGCCCAGTTACAGATACGCAGTATTTT.